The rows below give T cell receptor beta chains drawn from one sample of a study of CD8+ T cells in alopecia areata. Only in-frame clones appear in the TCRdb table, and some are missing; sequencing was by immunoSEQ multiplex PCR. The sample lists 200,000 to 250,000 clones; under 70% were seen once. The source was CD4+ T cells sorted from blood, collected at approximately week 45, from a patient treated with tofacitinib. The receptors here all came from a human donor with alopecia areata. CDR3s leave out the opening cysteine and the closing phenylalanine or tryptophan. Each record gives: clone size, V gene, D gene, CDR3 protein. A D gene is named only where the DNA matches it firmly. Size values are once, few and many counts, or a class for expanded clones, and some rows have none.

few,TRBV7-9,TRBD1,ASSLDRGLHGYT
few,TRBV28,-,AIGGSFSSTEAF
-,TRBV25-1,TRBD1,ASSDPRTGFGTEAF
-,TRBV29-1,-,SVGDGPQETQY
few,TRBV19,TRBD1,ASRNTETGSNEQF
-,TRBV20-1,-,SAVGGEGYT
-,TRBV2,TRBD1,ASKTDRKGYGYT
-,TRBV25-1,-,ASSPITGKRASYEQY
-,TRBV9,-,ASSVVGGSSTDTQY
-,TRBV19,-,ASSMAGSAAF
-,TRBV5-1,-,ASRDIGEAF
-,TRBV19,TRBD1,ASSTRTGYSYEQY
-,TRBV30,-,AWSSGLLQDEQY
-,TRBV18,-,ASSPLGNYGYT
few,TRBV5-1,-,ASGRASTTIGNEQF
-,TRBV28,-,ASSWDQPQH
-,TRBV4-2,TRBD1,ASSQDPGTGALAKNIQY
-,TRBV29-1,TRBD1,SVGQGNMNTEAF
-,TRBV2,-,ASSESSTNQPQH
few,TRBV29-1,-,SVEVVRGSGELF
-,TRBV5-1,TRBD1,ASSPIGTGKETQY
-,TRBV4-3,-,ASSQERYYEQY
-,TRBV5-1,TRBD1,ASSWGTGENTGELF
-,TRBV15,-,ATSRDVQGDEKLF
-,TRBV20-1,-,SLGLTDTQY
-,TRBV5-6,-,ASSVPGAHYGYT
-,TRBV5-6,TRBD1,ASSRTLTGDTEAF
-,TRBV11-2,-,ASSFEQQYEQY
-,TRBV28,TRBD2,ASSSLAGGPTYNEQF
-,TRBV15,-,ATSTPRTGDNEQF
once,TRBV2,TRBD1,ASRVQGAGDTEAF
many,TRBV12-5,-,ASGLTGYNEQF
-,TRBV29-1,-,SVLTGGNGYT
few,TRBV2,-,ASRLRDRGASYEQY
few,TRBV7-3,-,ASSSIRGGTPDTGELF
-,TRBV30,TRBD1,AWRRRTGTYGYT
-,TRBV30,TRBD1,AWSVGTGTAKNIQY
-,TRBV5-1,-,ASSLGSSFARLETQY
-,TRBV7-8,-,ASSSPGRGSWSPLH
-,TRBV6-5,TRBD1,ASSYPGTGRTGELF